Below are 17 T cell receptor beta chains sequenced from a single sample in a study of identical twins. Via MiXCR, TCRdb re-called the 5' RACE reads, giving one row per CDR3 protein. Seen here are under 300,000 distinct CDR3 sequences, over 9.5% observed once, and the top ten hold 4%. These data are also associated with another study on yellow fever vaccine responses in identical twins.

What was sequenced was memory (CD45RO+) T cells sorted from blood. Every receptor here comes from a woman aged 18-29 years in good health.

V is TRBV3-1 and J is TRBJ2-5, with 7 bases matching TRBD2. This CDR3 contains 13 residues. After removal of 1 base from V and 7 bases from J, the junction contained 3 bases not matched to a gene. Germline loops: CDR1 LGHDT, CDR2 YNNKEL (reference sequence). CDR3 bases: TGTGCCAGCAGCCAAGTAGCGGGTGGGACCCAGTACTTC. This encodes CASSQVAGGTQYF.

As for this clonotype: One base away lies a much larger clone, so this may be a sequencing read error. The rearrangement joins TRBV7-9 to TRBJ2-7, with D tentatively TRBD2 (6 bases). Germline CDR1 and CDR2: SEHNR and FQNEAQ (reference sequence). This CDR3 region has 14 residues. The CDR3 sequence is CARSLPGVPHEQYF. The CDR3 nucleotides read TGTGCCAGAAGCTTACCGGGAGTCCCCCACGAGCAGTACTTC.

The gene calls are TRBV12-5 and TRBJ2-1; weak D call: TRBD2 (5 bases). The CDR3 is 14 amino acids. The V end was cut by 9 bases, the J end by 6 bases, with 18 bases between. Germline loops: CDR1 LGHNT, CDR2 FRNRAP. Here the CDR3 reads CASSVERLGNEQFF. The CDR3 region has the DNA TGTGCTAGCTCGGTGGAGCGGCTAGGCAATGAGCAGTTCTTC.

The chain uses TRBV7-2 and TRBJ2-2; tentatively, D is TRBD1 (5 bases). Germline lookup yields CDR1 SGHTA and CDR2 FQGNSA. The CDR3 has 14 amino acids. The germline V and J ends were trimmed by 5 bases and 7 bases, with 14 bases remaining between them. This chain's CDR3 is CASSPQGRDGELFF. Here the CDR3 DNA reads TGTGCCAGCAGCCCTCAGGGCAGGGACGGGGAGCTGTTTTTT.

The genes are TRBV7-2 and TRBJ1-5; D is possibly TRBD1 (6 bases). V was cut by 5 bases and J by 5 bases, with 16 bases left in between. The CDR3 spans 15 residues. CDR1 and CDR2 (germline): SGHTA, FQGNSA. The CDR3 DNA sequence: TGTGCCAGCAGCAACGGGGGGGGGCGCGATCAGCCCCAGCATTTT. Translation gives CASSNGGGRDQPQHF.

The genes are TRBV5-6 and TRBJ2-7; the D is unclear. The CDR3 covers 12 residues. Trimming stripped 0 bases from V and 5 bases from J, with 6 bases between. The germline V gene has CDR1 SGHDT and CDR2 YYEEEE. The CDR3 loop is CASSLGLDEQYF. CDR3 DNA sequence: TGTGCCAGCAGCTTGGGTCTCGACGAGCAGTACTTC.

This clonotype was seen a few times. This chain joins TRBV15 and TRBJ2-7; the match to TRBD2 covers 13 bases. The CDR3 is 16 residues long. Germline V gene data show CDR1 as LNHNV and CDR2 as YYDKDF (reference sequence). The V and J ends lost 6 bases and 7 bases, in that order; junction bases with no gene match: 12. The CDR3 reads CATRCTGTSGAPEQYF. CDR3 DNA sequence: TGTGCCACCAGGTGTACCGGGACTAGCGGGGCCCCGGAGCAGTACTTC.

The CDR3 reads CASSRGDRASTDTQYF. The DNA for the CDR3 is TGTGCCAGCAGCCGGGGGGACAGGGCGAGCACAGATACGCAGTATTTT. This chain links TRBV3-1 with TRBJ2-3; 9 bases line up with TRBD1. Germline CDR1 LGHDT, CDR2 YNNKEL (reference sequence). The trim removed 4 bases at V and 0 bases at J, leaving 5 bases unmatched. This CDR3 contains 16 residues.

This clonotype has just a few counts. This chain links TRBV7-2 with TRBJ2-1; 10 bases are a match to TRBD2. Trimming cost V 0 bases and J 10 bases; bases outside gene matches: 6. CDR1 SGHTA and CDR2 FQGNSA come from the germline V gene. There are 15 residues in the CDR3. In DNA form, the CDR3 reads TGTGCCAGCAGCTTAGCCCTAGCGGGAGCTCAAGAGCAGTTCTTC. Translated, it gives CASSLALAGAQEQFF.

This clonotype was seen more than once but under ten times. V is TRBV6-5 and J is TRBJ2-1, with 7 positions matching TRBD1. The CDR3 has 16 amino acids. V shed 4 bases, J shed 0 bases, and the junction held 6 bases outside the gene matches. Germline values: CDR1 MNHEY, CDR2 SVGAGI. The CDR3 reads CASSSGQRFSYNEQFF. For the CDR3, the DNA is TGTGCCAGCAGTTCGGGACAGCGATTCTCCTACAATGAGCAGTTCTTC.

Only a few counts were recorded for this clonotype. The chain carries TRBV2 and TRBJ2-2; TRBD2 matches at 7 bases. The CDR3 totals 12 residues. CDR1 and CDR2 from the germline V gene are SNHLY and FYNNEI. The ends lost 4 bases at V and 7 bases at J; junction bases unmatched: 0. This CDR3 is CASSAGGGELFF. DNA for the CDR3: TGTGCCAGCAGTGCGGGGGGCGGGGAGCTGTTTTTT.

This clonotype was observed once. A read error is possible here, since a much larger clone lies one base away. The chain has TRBV4-2 and TRBJ2-2, with 9 positions matching TRBD2. The germline gives CDR1 LGHNA, CDR2 YNFKEQ. CDR3 length: 16 amino acids. The CDR3 bases are TGTGCCAGCAGCCAAGGCGGAGCGGGGGGCACCGGGGAGCTGGTTTTT. Encoded protein: CASSQGGAGGTGELVF.

This clonotype was picked up a small number of times. The chain carries TRBV6-5 and TRBJ2-5; 11 nucleotides match TRBD1. Germline V gene sequence: CDR1 MNHEY, CDR2 SVGAGI. V gave up 2 bases and J gave up 1 base; unmatched junction bases: 9. The CDR3 contains 18 residues. In DNA form, the CDR3 reads TGTGCCAGCAGTTACAGCGTGAAAGGGACAGGGGGCCAAGAGACCCAGTACTTC. It specifies CASSYSVKGTGGQETQYF.

This sequence joins TRBV3-1 and TRBJ2-7; 8 bases are shared with TRBD1. The trim removed 0 bases at V and 11 bases at J, leaving 6 bases unmatched. The germline CDR1 and CDR2 sequences are LGHDT and YNNKEL (reference sequence). This CDR3 is built from 13 residues. In DNA, the CDR3 is TGTGCCAGCAGCCAAGATAGTCCAGGGGGCGAGTACTTC. Its translation is CASSQDSPGGEYF.

The chain uses TRBV7-2 and TRBJ2-1; D is perhaps TRBD2 (5 bases). Trimming cost V 2 bases and J 8 bases, with 7 bases left between them. The CDR3 extends over 12 amino acids. Germline assignment: CDR1 SGHTA and CDR2 FQGNSA. The CDR3 is CASSLNSDEQFF. The CDR3 bases are TGTGCCAGCAGCTTAAATAGCGATGAGCAGTTCTTC.

This clonotype was detected many times. The rearrangement uses TRBV4-1 and TRBJ2-3, with D possibly being TRBD1 (5 bases). The germline V gene encodes CDR1 MGHRA and CDR2 YSYEKL. CDR3 length: 14 residues. V was shortened by 6 bases and J by 2 bases, with 12 bases between the two germline ends. CDR3: CASSPQENTDTQYF. The CDR3 coding sequence is TGCGCCAGCAGTCCACAGGAGAACACAGATACGCAGTATTTT.

This clonotype came up a few times. The V and J genes are TRBV4-2 and TRBJ2-7; D gene uncertain. Germline CDR1 LGHNA, CDR2 YNFKEQ. V lost 1 base and J lost 3, with 7 bases in between. This CDR3 contains 13 residues. For the CDR3, the DNA is TGTGCCAGCAGCCAAGCCGACGGCTACGAGCAGTACTTC. The encoded protein is CASSQADGYEQYF.